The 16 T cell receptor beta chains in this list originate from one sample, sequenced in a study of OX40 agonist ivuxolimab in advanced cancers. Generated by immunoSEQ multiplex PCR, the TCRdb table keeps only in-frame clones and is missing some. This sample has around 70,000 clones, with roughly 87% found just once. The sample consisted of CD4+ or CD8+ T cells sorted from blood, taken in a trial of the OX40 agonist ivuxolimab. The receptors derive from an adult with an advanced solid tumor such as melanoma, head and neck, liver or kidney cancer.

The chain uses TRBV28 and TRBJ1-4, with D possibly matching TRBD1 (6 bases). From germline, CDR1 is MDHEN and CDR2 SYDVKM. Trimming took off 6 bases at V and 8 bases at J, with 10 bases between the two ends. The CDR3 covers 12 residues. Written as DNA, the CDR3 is TGTGCCAGCAGCTATGACAGGGAAAAACTGTTTTTT. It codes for CASSYDREKLFF.

The chain's CDR3 is CARSLRSRKSYNEQFF. The DNA of the CDR3 is TGTGCCAGAAGCCTCAGGTCCCGTAAATCCTACAATGAGCAGTTCTTC. This rearrangement joins TRBV5-3 to TRBJ2-1, with unresolved D. TRBV5-3 is treated as an ORF (open reading frame) with a function not yet certain. This CDR3 is 16 amino acids long. V lost 4 bases and J lost 1, with 15 bases in between.

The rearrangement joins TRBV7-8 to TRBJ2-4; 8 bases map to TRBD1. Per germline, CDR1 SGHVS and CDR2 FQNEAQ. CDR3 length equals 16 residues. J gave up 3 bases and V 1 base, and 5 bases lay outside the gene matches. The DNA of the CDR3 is TGTGCCAGCAGCTTAGGGTACAGGGGGAGCAAAAACATTCAGTACTTC. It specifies CASSLGYRGSKNIQYF.

The CDR3 coding sequence is TGTGCCAGCAGCTTAGGAGGGGATGGGGCCAACGTCCTGACTTTC. Translated, it gives CASSLGGDGANVLTF. The rearrangement joins TRBV7-2 to TRBJ2-6; D assignment may be TRBD1 or TRBD2 (5 bases each). This CDR3 region has 15 residues. The germline gives CDR1 SGHTA, CDR2 FQGNSA. The ends were cut back, 1 base at V and 3 bases at J, with 7 bases in the middle.

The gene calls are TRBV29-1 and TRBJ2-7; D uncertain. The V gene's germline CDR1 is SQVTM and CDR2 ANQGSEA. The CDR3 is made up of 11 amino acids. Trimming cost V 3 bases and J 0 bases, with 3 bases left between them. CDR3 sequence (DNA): TGCAGCGTTGACAGCTCCTACGAGCAGTACTTC. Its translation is CSVDSSYEQYF.

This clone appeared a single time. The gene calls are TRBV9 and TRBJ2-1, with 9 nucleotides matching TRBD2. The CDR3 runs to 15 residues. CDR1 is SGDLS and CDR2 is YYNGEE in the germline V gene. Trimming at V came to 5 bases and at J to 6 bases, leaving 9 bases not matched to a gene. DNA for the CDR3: TGTGCCAGCAGTGAACCGGGACTAGCAGGCAATGAGCAGTTCTTC. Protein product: CASSEPGLAGNEQFF. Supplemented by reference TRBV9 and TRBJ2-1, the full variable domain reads DSGVTQTPKHLITATGQRVTLRCSPRSGDLSVYWYQQSLDQGLQFLIQYYNGEERAKGNILERFSAQQFPDLHSELNLSSLELGDSALYFCASSEPGLAGNEQFFGPGTRLTVL.

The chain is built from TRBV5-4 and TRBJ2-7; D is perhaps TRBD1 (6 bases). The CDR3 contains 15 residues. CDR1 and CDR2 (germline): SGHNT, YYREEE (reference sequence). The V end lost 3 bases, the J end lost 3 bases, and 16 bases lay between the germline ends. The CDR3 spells CASSWAVGANYEQYF. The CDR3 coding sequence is TGTGCCAGCAGCTGGGCAGTGGGGGCTAACTACGAGCAGTACTTC.

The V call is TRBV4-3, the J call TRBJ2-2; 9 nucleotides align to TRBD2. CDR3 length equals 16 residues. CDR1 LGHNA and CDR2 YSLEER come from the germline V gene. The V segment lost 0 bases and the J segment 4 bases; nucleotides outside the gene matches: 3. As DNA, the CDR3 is TGCGCCAGCAGCCAAGATCGTAGCGGGAGCACCGGGGAGCTGTTTTTT. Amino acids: CASSQDRSGSTGELFF.

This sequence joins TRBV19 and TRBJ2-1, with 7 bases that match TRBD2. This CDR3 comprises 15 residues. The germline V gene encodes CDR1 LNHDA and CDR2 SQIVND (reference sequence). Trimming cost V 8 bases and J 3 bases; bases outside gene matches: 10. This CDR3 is CASPEGSGDYNEQFF. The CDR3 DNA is TGTGCCAGTCCCGAGGGGAGCGGGGACTACAATGAGCAGTTCTTC.

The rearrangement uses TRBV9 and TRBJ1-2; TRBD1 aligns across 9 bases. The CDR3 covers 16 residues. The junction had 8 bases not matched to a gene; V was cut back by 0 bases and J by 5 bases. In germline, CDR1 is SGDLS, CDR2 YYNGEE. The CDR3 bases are TGTGCCAGCAGCGTAGAGGACAGGGGCCGTCCATATGGCTACACCTTC. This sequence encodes CASSVEDRGRPYGYTF.

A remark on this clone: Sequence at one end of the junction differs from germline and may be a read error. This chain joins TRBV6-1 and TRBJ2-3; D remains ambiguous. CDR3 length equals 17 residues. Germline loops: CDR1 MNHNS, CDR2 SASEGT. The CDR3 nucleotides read TGTGCCATCAGTGATCGTAAAGGGTCACCCCTCACAGATACGCAGTATTTT. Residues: CAISDRKGSPLTDTQYF.

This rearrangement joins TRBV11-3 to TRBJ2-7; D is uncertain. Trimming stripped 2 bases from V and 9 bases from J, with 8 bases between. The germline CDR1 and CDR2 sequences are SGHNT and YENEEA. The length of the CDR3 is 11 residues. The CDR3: CASSLSRWQYF. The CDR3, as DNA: TGTGCCAGCAGCTTATCGAGGTGGCAGTACTTC.

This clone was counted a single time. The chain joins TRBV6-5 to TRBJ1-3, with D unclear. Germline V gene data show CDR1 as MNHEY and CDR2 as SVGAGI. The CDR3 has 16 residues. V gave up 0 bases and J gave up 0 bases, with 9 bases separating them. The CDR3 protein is CASSYSTGSSGNTIYF. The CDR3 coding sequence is TGTGCCAGCAGTTACTCGACGGGGTCCTCTGGAAACACCATATATTTT.

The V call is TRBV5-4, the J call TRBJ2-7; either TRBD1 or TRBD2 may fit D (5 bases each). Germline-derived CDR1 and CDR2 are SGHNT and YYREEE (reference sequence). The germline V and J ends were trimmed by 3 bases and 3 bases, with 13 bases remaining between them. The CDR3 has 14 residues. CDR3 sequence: CASSSTRGRYEQYF. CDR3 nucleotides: TGTGCCAGCAGCTCAACGAGGGGCCGCTACGAGCAGTACTTC. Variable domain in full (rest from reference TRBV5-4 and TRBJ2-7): ETGVTQSPTHLIKTRGQQVTLRCSSQSGHNTVSWYQQALGQGPQFIFQYYREEENGRGNFPPRFSGLQFPNYSSELNVNALELDDSALYLCASSSTRGRYEQYFGPGTRLTVT.

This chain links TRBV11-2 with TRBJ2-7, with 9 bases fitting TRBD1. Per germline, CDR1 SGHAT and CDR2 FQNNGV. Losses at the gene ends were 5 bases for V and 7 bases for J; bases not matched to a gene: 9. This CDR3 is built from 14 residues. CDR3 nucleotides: TGTGCCAGCAGCCCAATTCGACAGGGGGGAGAGCAGTACTTC. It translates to CASSPIRQGGEQYF.

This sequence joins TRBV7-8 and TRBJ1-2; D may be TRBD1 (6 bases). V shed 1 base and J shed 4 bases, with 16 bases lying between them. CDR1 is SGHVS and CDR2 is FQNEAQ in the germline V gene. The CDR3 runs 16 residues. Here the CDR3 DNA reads TGTGCCAGCAGCTTAGTCTCGGGGGGGCAGGGCTATGGCTACACCTTC. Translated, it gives CASSLVSGGQGYGYTF.